A selection of T cell receptor beta chains follows, all from one sample in a study of blood T cell repertoires in COVID-19. Using immunoSEQ multiplex PCR, the repertoire was profiled, and TCRdb retains in-frame clones only, with some absent. The sample records more than 75,000 clones, around 85% being singletons. The specimen was peripheral blood. Source of these receptors: a man aged 30 to 39 with acute or convalescent COVID-19. Both conserved end residues are part of each CDR3. A D gene is named only where the DNA matches it firmly. The listing skips clone size in some rows; elsewhere it reads once, few, many or a size class.

CDR3 protein: CASSARFTNTEAFF
CDR3 DNA: TGTGCCAGCAGCGCCAGGTTCACGAACACTGAAGCTTTCTTT
clone size: NA
J gene: TRBJ1-1
D gene: NA
V gene: TRBV7-9

CDR3 protein: CATSRGWGSWDQYF
CDR3 DNA: TGTGCCACCAGCAGAGGGTGGGGCTCCTGGGACCAGTACTTC
clone size: NA
J gene: TRBJ2-5
D gene: NA
V gene: TRBV15

CDR3 protein: CASSFLAGVTTDTQYF
CDR3 DNA: TGTGCCAGCAGTTTTCTAGCGGGAGTAACAACAGATACGCAGTATTTT
clone size: NA
J gene: TRBJ2-3
D gene: TRBD2
V gene: TRBV28

CDR3 protein: CASSIAATGGWQPQHF
CDR3 DNA: TGTGCCAGTAGTATAGCGGCAACAGGGGGGTGGCAGCCCCAGCATTTT
clone size: NA
J gene: TRBJ1-5
D gene: TRBD1
V gene: TRBV19

CDR3 protein: CASQGAAGYGYTF
CDR3 DNA: TGTGCCAGTCAGGGGGCAGCGGGCTATGGCTACACCTTC
clone size: once
J gene: TRBJ1-2
D gene: TRBD1
V gene: TRBV27

CDR3 protein: CASSFTGGSYEQYF
CDR3 DNA: TGTGCCAGCAGCTTTACAGGGGGCTCCTACGAGCAGTACTTC
clone size: NA
J gene: TRBJ2-7
D gene: TRBD1
V gene: TRBV14

CDR3 protein: CASSLQGNEQFF
CDR3 DNA: TGTGCCAGCAGTTTACAGGGCAATGAGCAGTTCTTC
clone size: NA
J gene: TRBJ2-1
D gene: NA
V gene: TRBV27

CDR3 protein: CASSFGTGGFNEQFF
CDR3 DNA: TGTGCCAGCAGCTTCGGGACAGGGGGCTTCAATGAGCAGTTCTTC
clone size: once
J gene: TRBJ2-1
D gene: TRBD1
V gene: TRBV7-9

CDR3 protein: CASSFRGQEGGYTF
CDR3 DNA: TGTGCCAGCAGTTTCCGCGGACAGGAGGGCGGCTACACCTTC
clone size: NA
J gene: TRBJ1-2
D gene: TRBD1
V gene: TRBV27

CDR3 protein: CASSYSGRADYTQYF
CDR3 DNA: TGCGCCAGCAGCTATAGCGGGAGGGCCGATTATACGCAGTATTTT
clone size: NA
J gene: TRBJ2-3
D gene: TRBD2
V gene: TRBV5-1

CDR3 protein: CAWSGGASYEQYF
CDR3 DNA: TGTGCCTGGAGTGGGGGAGCTTCCTACGAGCAGTACTTC
clone size: NA
J gene: TRBJ2-7
D gene: NA
V gene: TRBV30

CDR3 protein: CASRSGLAGGYNEQFF
CDR3 DNA: TGTGCCAGCAGGTCCGGACTAGCGGGAGGGTACAATGAGCAGTTCTTC
clone size: NA
J gene: TRBJ2-1
D gene: TRBD2
V gene: TRBV5-8

CDR3 protein: CASSHRPGTPSYEQYF
CDR3 DNA: TGCGCCAGCAGCCATCGTCCCGGGACACCTTCCTACGAGCAGTACTTC
clone size: NA
J gene: TRBJ2-7
D gene: NA
V gene: TRBV4-1

CDR3 protein: CASSLIGSYEQYF
CDR3 DNA: TGCGCCAGCAGCTTGATCGGCTCCTACGAGCAGTACTTC
clone size: NA
J gene: TRBJ2-7
D gene: NA
V gene: TRBV5-1

CDR3 protein: CASSSPDGGEQFF
CDR3 DNA: TGTGCCAGCAGCTCGCCGGACGGAGGGGAGCAGTTCTTC
clone size: once
J gene: TRBJ2-1
D gene: NA
V gene: TRBV7-3

CDR3 protein: CASSLDLNRGHEAFF
CDR3 DNA: TGTGCCAGCAGCTTGGATTTAAACAGGGGGCACGAAGCTTTCTTT
clone size: NA
J gene: TRBJ1-1
D gene: TRBD1
V gene: TRBV5-4

CDR3 protein: CASRPFGGQGYGYTF
CDR3 DNA: TGTGCCAGCAGACCGTTTGGGGGACAAGGCTATGGCTACACCTTC
clone size: NA
J gene: TRBJ1-2
D gene: NA
V gene: TRBV28

CDR3 protein: CASSLYSQETQYF
CDR3 DNA: TGCGCCAGCAGCTTGTACTCCCAAGAGACCCAGTACTTC
clone size: once
J gene: TRBJ2-5
D gene: NA
V gene: TRBV5-1

CDR3 protein: CASSGLAGVYNEQFF
CDR3 DNA: TGTGCCAGCAGCGGACTAGCGGGAGTTTACAATGAGCAGTTCTTC
clone size: NA
J gene: TRBJ2-1
D gene: TRBD2
V gene: TRBV3-1/TRBV3-2

CDR3 protein: CAISESQDLNTEAFF
CDR3 DNA: TGTGCCATCAGTGAGTCTCAGGACTTGAACACTGAAGCTTTCTTT
clone size: NA
J gene: TRBJ1-1
D gene: NA
V gene: TRBV10-3

CDR3 protein: CASSFTTLNTEAFF
CDR3 DNA: TGTGCCAGCAGCTTTACCACTCTCAACACTGAAGCTTTCTTT
clone size: few
J gene: TRBJ1-1
D gene: NA
V gene: TRBV5-6

CDR3 protein: CASSPFGGTDTQYF
CDR3 DNA: TGTGCCAGTAGTCCCTTCGGGGGCACAGATACGCAGTATTTT
clone size: once
J gene: TRBJ2-3
D gene: NA
V gene: TRBV19

CDR3 protein: CASSGRQGDTEAFF
CDR3 DNA: TGCGCCAGCAGTGGGAGACAGGGGGACACTGAAGCTTTCTTT
clone size: NA
J gene: TRBJ1-1
D gene: TRBD1
V gene: TRBV10-2

CDR3 protein: CASSPQLAANTGELFF
CDR3 DNA: TGTGCCAGCAGCCCTCAGCTAGCGGCGAACACCGGGGAGCTGTTTTTT
clone size: NA
J gene: TRBJ2-2
D gene: TRBD2
V gene: TRBV4-2

CDR3 protein: CASSKAGDSYNEQFF
CDR3 DNA: TGCGCCAGCAGTAAGGCAGGGGACAGCTACAATGAGCAGTTCTTC
clone size: NA
J gene: TRBJ2-1
D gene: TRBD1
V gene: TRBV10-1

CDR3 protein: CAISDLYGQHNYGYTF
CDR3 DNA: TGTGCCATCAGTGACTTATACGGACAGCATAACTATGGCTACACCTTC
clone size: once
J gene: TRBJ1-2
D gene: NA
V gene: TRBV10-3

CDR3 protein: CASSPQLAGGVNEQYF
CDR3 DNA: TGTGCCAGCAGTCCCCAACTAGCGGGAGGGGTCAACGAGCAGTACTTC
clone size: NA
J gene: TRBJ2-7
D gene: TRBD2
V gene: TRBV6-2/TRBV6-3

CDR3 protein: CASSPGTARNTIYF
CDR3 DNA: TGTGCCAGCAGCCCGGGGACAGCTCGAAACACCATATATTTT
clone size: NA
J gene: TRBJ1-3
D gene: TRBD1
V gene: TRBV6-5

CDR3 protein: CASSFWSGELFF
CDR3 DNA: TGTGCCAGCAGCTTCTGGAGCGGGGAGCTGTTTTTT
clone size: NA
J gene: TRBJ2-2
D gene: NA
V gene: TRBV7-2

CDR3 protein: CAISDNLGDYGYTF
CDR3 DNA: TGTGCCATCAGTGACAACTTAGGAGACTATGGCTACACCTTC
clone size: NA
J gene: TRBJ1-2
D gene: NA
V gene: TRBV10-3

CDR3 protein: CASSATGTGNQPQHF
CDR3 DNA: TGTGCCAGCAGCGCAACCGGGACAGGGAATCAGCCCCAGCATTTT
clone size: NA
J gene: TRBJ1-5
D gene: TRBD1
V gene: TRBV7-8

CDR3 protein: CASSLPTGSYNLSQFF
CDR3 DNA: TGTGCCAGCAGTTTACCGACAGGATCCTATAACTTATCGCAGTTCTTC
clone size: NA
J gene: TRBJ2-1
D gene: NA
V gene: TRBV28

CDR3 protein: CAWRTGGGTYEQYF
CDR3 DNA: TGTGCCTGGAGGACCGGGGGGGGCACCTACGAGCAGTACTTC
clone size: NA
J gene: TRBJ2-7
D gene: TRBD2
V gene: TRBV30

CDR3 protein: CASRREGGEQFF
CDR3 DNA: TGTGCCAGCAGGCGGGAGGGGGGTGAGCAGTTCTTC
clone size: NA
J gene: TRBJ2-1
D gene: TRBD2
V gene: TRBV9

CDR3 protein: CASSLESSGNTIYF
CDR3 DNA: TGTGCCAGCAGCTTGGAGAGCTCTGGAAACACCATATATTTT
clone size: NA
J gene: TRBJ1-3
D gene: NA
V gene: TRBV5-8

CDR3 protein: CASSAQEGTQYF
CDR3 DNA: TGTGCCAGCAGCGCCCAAGAGGGTACGCAGTATTTT
clone size: NA
J gene: TRBJ2-3
D gene: NA
V gene: TRBV9

CDR3 protein: CASSFSRDRGRNEQFF
CDR3 DNA: TGTGCCAGCAGCTTCTCGCGCGACAGGGGAAGAAATGAGCAGTTCTTC
clone size: once
J gene: TRBJ2-1
D gene: TRBD1
V gene: TRBV7-3

CDR3 protein: CASSSFERSEQYF
CDR3 DNA: TGTGCCAGCTCATCCTTCGAGCGGAGCGAGCAGTACTTC
clone size: NA
J gene: TRBJ2-7
D gene: NA
V gene: TRBV18

CDR3 protein: CASSKDPSLETQYF
CDR3 DNA: TGTGCCAGCAGCAAAGATCCTAGTTTAGAGACCCAGTACTTC
clone size: NA
J gene: TRBJ2-5
D gene: NA
V gene: TRBV21-1

CDR3 protein: CASSKLGQGGQPQHF
CDR3 DNA: TGTGCCAGCAGCAAGTTGGGACAGGGTGGACAGCCCCAGCATTTT
clone size: NA
J gene: TRBJ1-5
D gene: TRBD1
V gene: TRBV5-8

CDR3 protein: CASSSYGTVTEAFF
CDR3 DNA: TGTGCCAGCAGCTCCTATGGGACAGTCACTGAAGCTTTCTTT
clone size: once
J gene: TRBJ1-1
D gene: TRBD1
V gene: TRBV7-2

CDR3 protein: CASTPREGIGYEQYF
CDR3 DNA: TGTGCCAGCACCCCCCGGGAGGGAATTGGCTACGAGCAGTACTTC
clone size: NA
J gene: TRBJ2-7
D gene: TRBD2
V gene: TRBV7-9

CDR3 protein: CASSLGGQGDQPQHF
CDR3 DNA: TGTGCCAGCAGTCTAGGGGGACAGGGGGATCAGCCCCAGCATTTT
clone size: few
J gene: TRBJ1-5
D gene: TRBD1
V gene: TRBV28

CDR3 protein: CASSSQGARKTEAFF
CDR3 DNA: TGCGCCAGCAGCTCACAGGGGGCGAGGAAGACTGAAGCTTTCTTT
clone size: NA
J gene: TRBJ1-1
D gene: TRBD1
V gene: TRBV5-1

CDR3 protein: CASSFGQGSTEAFF
CDR3 DNA: TGTGCCAGCTCATTTGGACAGGGATCCACTGAAGCTTTCTTT
clone size: NA
J gene: TRBJ1-1
D gene: TRBD1
V gene: TRBV18

CDR3 protein: CASSPRLAENTDTQYF
CDR3 DNA: TGTGCCAGCAGCCCAAGACTAGCGGAGAACACAGATACGCAGTATTTT
clone size: NA
J gene: TRBJ2-3
D gene: TRBD2
V gene: TRBV7-2

CDR3 protein: CATESSGTNIQYF
CDR3 DNA: TGTGCCACCGAGTCTAGCGGGACGAACATTCAGTACTTC
clone size: few
J gene: TRBJ2-4
D gene: TRBD2
V gene: TRBV15

CDR3 protein: CASSEGLAGGFQETQYF
CDR3 DNA: TGTGCCAGCAGTGAAGGGCTAGCGGGAGGCTTCCAAGAGACCCAGTACTTC
clone size: NA
J gene: TRBJ2-5
D gene: TRBD2
V gene: TRBV2

CDR3 protein: CAISGAGGSYNEQFF
CDR3 DNA: TGTGCCATCAGTGGAGCGGGAGGCTCGTACAATGAGCAGTTCTTC
clone size: NA
J gene: TRBJ2-1
D gene: TRBD2
V gene: TRBV10-3

CDR3 protein: CASRPDRVGKNIQYF
CDR3 DNA: TGTGCCAGCAGACCCGACAGGGTAGGCAAAAACATTCAGTACTTC
clone size: NA
J gene: TRBJ2-4
D gene: TRBD1
V gene: TRBV27

CDR3 protein: CATPQGLRGNTIYF
CDR3 DNA: TGTGCCACCCCCCAGGGGCTTAGGGGAAACACCATATATTTT
clone size: NA
J gene: TRBJ1-3
D gene: NA
V gene: TRBV28

CDR3 protein: CASSQQQGVADEQFF
CDR3 DNA: TGTGCCAGCAGCCAACAACAGGGGGTGGCGGATGAGCAGTTCTTC
clone size: NA
J gene: TRBJ2-1
D gene: TRBD1
V gene: TRBV7-9

CDR3 protein: CATRSSFFTDTQYF
CDR3 DNA: TGTGCCACCAGATCTAGCTTCTTCACAGATACGCAGTATTTT
clone size: NA
J gene: TRBJ2-3
D gene: NA
V gene: TRBV15

CDR3 protein: CASSYSTVLAGSYEQYF
CDR3 DNA: TGTGCCAGCAGTTACTCGACGGTACTAGCGGGATCGTACGAGCAGTACTTC
clone size: few
J gene: TRBJ2-7
D gene: TRBD2
V gene: TRBV6-2/TRBV6-3